This T cell receptor (beta chain) was observed in a study of cytotoxic CD8 clonotypes in ibrutinib-treated CLL. Overall study: Partial response occurred in around 24 patients and complete response in 2; at median about 72 months, approximately 14 remained remitted and about 12 progressed.

CDR1 is SGHDT, CDR2 YYEEEE, per germline. V lost 3 bases, J lost 6 bases, and 18 bases lay in between. The CDR3 runs 15 residues. This clone was seen once. Investigators sought sequencing depths of between 1 in 200,000 and 1 in 1 million T cells. This table comes from immunoSEQ multiplex PCR, and its TCRdb copy is limited to in-frame clones, with some not included. The sample has about 310,000 clones, 80% seen once. This receptor was taken from a human donor with chronic lymphocytic leukemia. This sequence joins TRBV5-6 and TRBJ2-5, with D perhaps TRBD2 (7 bases). The sample in question was PBMCs, obtained before ibrutinib treatment. Here the CDR3 reads CASSSLTKGGQTQYF. The CDR3 DNA reads TGTGCCAGCAGCTCCCTAACTAAGGGGGGGCAGACCCAGTACTTC.